This is a list of T cell receptor beta chains from one sample in a study of human CD8 memory T cell subsets. From the 5' RACE reads, TCRdb lists one entry per CDR3 protein and no DNA. Its table records thousands of distinct CDR3 sequences. The specimen was CD8+ T cells from PBMCs. These receptors were obtained from a human donor in good health. Each CDR3 is given with its conserved first and last residue. The order of the fields is clone size, J gene, V gene, CDR3 protein. The size of a clone is reported for some rows only, either as once, few or many, or as a class for expanded clones.

NA	TRBJ2-5	TRBV28	CASSPYSEGRKTQYF
NA	TRBJ2-3	TRBV30	CAWSVGDSAIDTQYF
NA	TRBJ2-7	TRBV14	CASSQGPGTGYEQYF
NA	TRBJ1-3	TRBV5-1	CASSPFGSGNTIYF
medium-sized	TRBJ2-2	TRBV7-2	CASSPGTAGELFF
NA	TRBJ2-1	TRBV7-6	CASSFLGRHNEQFF
NA	TRBJ2-7	TRBV11-2	CASSLGAGTGGSGRVQYF
NA	TRBJ1-6	TRBV25-1	CASSEYSDRPNLHF
NA	TRBJ2-1	TRBV5-1	CASRSSGNEQFF
medium-sized	TRBJ1-1	TRBV29-1	CSVNRGGNTEAFF
NA	TRBJ2-3	TRBV6-6	CASSLEGLGTDTQYF
NA	TRBJ2-5	TRBV14	CASSQDRTAQETQYF
NA	TRBJ2-7	TRBV27	CASSLAQGGEQYF
NA	TRBJ2-1	TRBV10-3	CAISESGSAVTEQFF
NA	TRBJ2-1	TRBV2	CATGGGDYNEQFF
NA	TRBJ2-7	TRBV10-2	CASSNRGYEQYF
NA	TRBJ2-7	TRBV11-3	CARPYTQPWGPAKYF
NA	TRBJ1-2	TRBV24-1	CATSGGDRDGDYGYTF
NA	TRBJ2-3	TRBV7-9	CASSLEDSTITDTQYF
medium-sized	TRBJ2-7	TRBV29-1	CSVSETGGYEQYF
medium-sized	TRBJ2-4	TRBV5-1	CASTPGVGKNIQYF
medium-sized	TRBJ2-7	TRBV28	CASSLGQGAEQYF
NA	TRBJ2-2	TRBV7-9	CASSLAGGPTGELFF
large	TRBJ2-7	TRBV18	CASSPTDGARWEQYF
NA	TRBJ2-2	TRBV7-9	CASSADRTGELFF
NA	TRBJ2-7	TRBV6-2/TRBV6-3	CASSYSPAGRNYEQYF
NA	TRBJ2-1	TRBV2	CASSGPGGNKVEQFF
NA	TRBJ1-1	TRBV2	CASSSPAGPEAFF
NA	TRBJ2-1	TRBV4-1	CASSQGWLAGTEQFF
medium-sized	TRBJ1-1	TRBV12-3/TRBV12-4	CASSWTAGADLNTEAFF
NA	TRBJ1-1	TRBV21-1	CASSKAWTPKENTEAFF
NA	TRBJ2-2	TRBV6-1	CASSEETSGELFF
NA	TRBJ2-2	TRBV12-3/TRBV12-4	CASSLNDYTGELFF
NA	TRBJ2-3	TRBV6-5	CATGPGGPADTQYF
medium-sized	TRBJ1-1	TRBV7-9	CASSQGGTEAFF
NA	TRBJ2-7	TRBV28	CASSLKLAGSEQYF
medium-sized	TRBJ2-1	TRBV23-1	CASTSATGSPRQQFF
NA	TRBJ2-4	TRBV6-2/TRBV6-3	CASTPTGFGAKNIQYF
NA	TRBJ2-1	TRBV12-3/TRBV12-4	CASSLTLVGNEQFF
NA	TRBJ2-5	TRBV28	CASRQTSGIETQYF
NA	TRBJ1-1	TRBV4-2	CASSHQDRNTEAFF
NA	TRBJ2-7	TRBV24-1	CATSPQGSEQYF
NA	TRBJ2-1	TRBV27	CASSSHSGVFNNEQFF
medium-sized	TRBJ2-1	TRBV20-1	CSAREPRSSYNEQFF
NA	TRBJ2-1	TRBV19	CASSPGSNEQFF
NA	TRBJ1-1	TRBV12-3/TRBV12-4	CASTPTLFATEAFF
NA	TRBJ2-7	TRBV14	CASSPPGQRASYEQYF